These 8 T cell receptor beta chains were sequenced from one sample in a study of T cells in Graves' hyperthyroidism and ophthalmopathy. The investigators amplified TCR beta CDR3 regions from RNA transcripts. First-round RT-PCR with HTBI primers amplified the TCR CDR3 region. TCRdb itself ran the multiplex PCR reads through MiXCR, one entry per CDR3 protein. The sample records 200,000 to 250,000 distinct CDR3 sequences, about a sixth being singletons. Sequencing was carried out using blood. These receptors were obtained from a woman between 18 and 29 years old with Graves' ophthalmopathy.

This clonotype was found many times. J is TRBJ2-3 and V is TRBV9; 9 bases fit TRBD2. Germline-derived CDR1 and CDR2 are SGDLS and YYNGEE. The CDR3 totals 16 residues. Germline trimming cut 3 bases from V and 1 base from J; bases unmatched to any gene: 6. The CDR3 here is CASSANKRGGTDTQYF. CDR3 DNA sequence: TGTGCCAGCAGCGCCAACAAGCGGGGGGGCACAGATACGCAGTATTTT.

In its sample, this clonotype was seen many times. The chain is built from TRBV6-1 and TRBJ2-1; 8 nucleotides match TRBD2. The V and J ends lost 5 bases and 4 bases, in that order; junction bases with no gene match: 7. This CDR3 is 15 amino acids long. Germline CDR1 reads MNHNS; CDR2 reads SASEGT. CDR3 protein: CASSWTSTLYNEQFF. The CDR3 nucleotides are TGTGCCAGCAGTTGGACTAGCACGCTTTACAATGAGCAGTTCTTC.

The genes are TRBV28 and TRBJ2-5; D call uncertain. Trimming took off 7 bases at V and 2 bases at J, with 11 bases between the two ends. CDR3 size: 13 residues. Germline assignment: CDR1 MDHEN and CDR2 SYDVKM. CDR3 sequence (DNA): TGTGCCAGCACGGCACACAGTCAAGAGACCCAGTACTTC. This gives the protein CASTAHSQETQYF.

This clonotype was detected ten times or more. The chain is built from TRBV20-1 and TRBJ1-5; tentative D call: TRBD1 (6 bases). Trimming shortened V by 3 bases and J by 7 bases, and 16 bases separated the two germline ends. In germline, CDR1 is DFQATT, CDR2 SNEGSKA (reference sequence). The CDR3 runs 14 residues. CDR3 coding DNA: TGCAGTGCTAGTCGGAGCAGGGGAACACAGCCCCAGCATTTT. Amino acid sequence: CSASRSRGTQPQHF.

This clonotype was seen at least ten times. The chain employs TRBV20-1 and TRBJ1-2; 7 bases fit TRBD1. Germline V gene data show CDR1 as DFQATT and CDR2 as SNEGSKA (reference sequence). Losses at the gene ends were 4 bases for V and 0 bases for J; bases not matched to a gene: 2. The CDR3 is 13 amino acids. Written as DNA, the CDR3 is TGCAGTGCTACGACAGGGTCTAACTATGGCTACACCTTC. This gives the protein CSATTGSNYGYTF.

This clonotype has a count of ten or more. The chain joins TRBV12-3 or TRBV12-4 to TRBJ2-1; tentative D call: TRBD2 (7 bases). Deletions cut 4 bases from V and 0 bases from J, with 16 bases between. The CDR3 totals 17 residues. The CDR3 sequence: CASSYPTGGLSYNEQFF. Here the CDR3 DNA reads TGTGCCAGCAGTTACCCCACGGGGGGCCTCTCCTACAATGAGCAGTTCTTC.

This clonotype was counted ten times or more. This sequence joins TRBV20-1 and TRBJ2-3; possibly TRBD2 for D (5 bases). Trimming shortened V by 3 bases and J by 8 bases, and 15 bases separated the two germline ends. The CDR3 extends over 13 amino acids. Germline values: CDR1 DFQATT, CDR2 SNEGSKA (reference sequence). In DNA form, the CDR3 reads TGCAGTGCTAGTATGGCGGGCGGAGCTACGCAGTATTTT. This sequence encodes CSASMAGGATQYF.

This clonotype has a count of ten or more. The chain links TRBV25-1 to TRBJ2-7, with no clear D. CDR1 and CDR2 from the germline V gene are MGHDK and SYGVNS. Between the trimmed V and J ends, which lost 4 bases and 2 bases, there was a span of 9 bases. This CDR3 is 13 amino acids long. As DNA, the CDR3 is TGTGCCAGCAGTGGTCAGGCGACCTACGAGCAGTACTTC. It codes for CASSGQATYEQYF.